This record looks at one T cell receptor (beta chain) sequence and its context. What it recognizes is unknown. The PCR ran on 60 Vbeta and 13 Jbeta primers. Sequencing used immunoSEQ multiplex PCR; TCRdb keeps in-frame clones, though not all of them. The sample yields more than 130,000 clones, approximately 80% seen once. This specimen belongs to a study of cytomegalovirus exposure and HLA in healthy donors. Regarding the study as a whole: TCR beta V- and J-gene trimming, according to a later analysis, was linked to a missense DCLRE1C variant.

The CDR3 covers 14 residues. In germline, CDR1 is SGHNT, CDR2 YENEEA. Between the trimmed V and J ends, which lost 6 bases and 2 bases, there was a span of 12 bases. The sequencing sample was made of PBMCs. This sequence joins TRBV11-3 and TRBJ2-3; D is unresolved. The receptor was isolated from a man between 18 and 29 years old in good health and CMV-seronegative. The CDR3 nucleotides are TGTGCCAGCAGTACCCCGGTAGACACAGATACGCAGTATTTT. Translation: CASSTPVDTDTQYF.